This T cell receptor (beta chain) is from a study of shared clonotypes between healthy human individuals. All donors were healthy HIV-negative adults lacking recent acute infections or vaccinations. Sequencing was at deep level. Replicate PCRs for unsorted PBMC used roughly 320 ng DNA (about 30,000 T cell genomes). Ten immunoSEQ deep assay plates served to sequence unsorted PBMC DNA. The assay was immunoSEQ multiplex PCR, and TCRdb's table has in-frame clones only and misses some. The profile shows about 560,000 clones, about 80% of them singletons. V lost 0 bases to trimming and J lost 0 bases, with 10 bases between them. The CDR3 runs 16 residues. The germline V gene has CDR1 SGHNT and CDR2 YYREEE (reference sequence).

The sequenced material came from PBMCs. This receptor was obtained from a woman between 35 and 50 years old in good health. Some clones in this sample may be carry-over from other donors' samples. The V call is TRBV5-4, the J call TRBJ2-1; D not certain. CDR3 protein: CASSLGPISSYNEQFF. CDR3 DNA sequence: TGTGCCAGCAGCTTGGGGCCCATAAGCTCCTACAATGAGCAGTTCTTC.